Presented here are 32 T cell receptor beta chains from one specimen sequenced in a study of T cell responses to AZD1222 COVID-19 vaccine. TCRdb's table, derived via immunoSEQ multiplex PCR, lists solely in-frame clones and lacks some. The sample holds some 110,000 clones; 70% to 90% are singletons and the top ten take roughly 4.3%. This sample comprised peripheral blood, obtained on day 0 of MenACWY control vaccination. Receptors were obtained from an adult in good health.

The chain links TRBV5-1 to TRBJ2-7; TRBD1 or TRBD2 may be the D gene (5 bases each). With 5 bases removed from V and 2 bases from J, the gap between germline ends came to 14 bases. This CDR3 region has 14 residues. The germline V gene encodes CDR1 SGHRS and CDR2 YFSETQ. CDR3 loop: CASRLRDGPYEQYF. In DNA, the CDR3 is TGCGCCAGCAGGCTCCGGGACGGACCCTACGAGCAGTACTTC.

V gene TRBV6-4 combines with J gene TRBJ2-1, with D hard to call. The CDR3 contains 15 residues. V lost 5 bases and J 5 bases, leaving 16 bases between the germline ends. Looked up from germline, CDR1 is MRHNA and CDR2 is SNTAGT. As DNA, the CDR3 is TGTGCCAGCAGTCCGACTTTCCGTGGTGACAATGAGCAGTTCTTC. Its translation is CASSPTFRGDNEQFF.

The rearrangement joins TRBV7-2 to TRBJ1-5; TRBD1 matches at 9 bases. CDR3 length: 17 residues. V lost 3 bases to trimming and J lost 6 bases; unmatched junction nucleotides: 12. The germline CDR1 and CDR2 sequences are SGHTA and FQGNSA. The CDR3 is CASSLDRGSVIAQPQHF. CDR3 nucleotides: TGTGCCAGCAGCTTGGACAGGGGTAGCGTGATCGCTCAGCCCCAGCATTTT.

This clone was seen more than once but under ten times. V is TRBV5-1 and J is TRBJ1-1, with 7 bases matching TRBD1. V trimming: 7 bases; J trimming: 0 bases; junction bases outside the gene matches: 9. The CDR3 sequence is 15 residues long. Germline CDR1 reads SGHRS; CDR2 reads YFSETQ. Written as DNA, the CDR3 is TGCGCCAGCCGAGAATTGACAGGGATGAACACTGAAGCTTTCTTT. Encoded protein: CASRELTGMNTEAFF.

This chain links TRBV9 with TRBJ2-5, with D perhaps TRBD1 (5 bases). The CDR3 consists of 16 residues. The germline gives CDR1 SGDLS, CDR2 YYNGEE. Trimming left V 0 bases short and J 2 bases short, with 14 bases between. Here the CDR3 DNA reads TGTGCCAGCAGCGTAGGGGGCAGGGCACCTCAAGAGACCCAGTACTTC. It specifies CASSVGGRAPQETQYF.

The chain joins TRBV18 to TRBJ1-1; a possible D gene is TRBD1 (5 bases). V was clipped by 0 bases and J by 4 bases, with 12 bases between them. The CDR3 sequence is 15 residues long. Germline CDR1 reads KGHSH; CDR2 reads LQKENI. CDR3 residues: CASSPPARRGTEAFF. The CDR3, as DNA: TGTGCCAGCTCACCACCGGCCCGGAGGGGCACTGAAGCTTTCTTT.

The chain combines TRBV5-4 with TRBJ2-2; perhaps TRBD1 as D (6 bases). V lost 1 base and J 2 bases, leaving 15 bases between the germline ends. CDR3 size: 17 residues. Germline V CDR1 and CDR2: SGHNT, YYREEE (reference sequence). DNA of the CDR3: TGTGCCAGCAGCTTGCTCCGAGGGACAAGAAACACCGGGGAGCTGTTTTTT. The encoded protein is CASSLLRGTRNTGELFF.

The table lists this clone with a count of one. The rearrangement joins TRBV5-8 to TRBJ2-1; D is possibly TRBD1 (5 bases). V was trimmed by 2 bases and J by 0 bases, leaving 9 bases between them. This CDR3 spans 15 amino acids. Germline loops: CDR1 SGHTS, CDR2 YDEGEE. The CDR3 reads CASSFKGRSYNEQFF. In DNA form, the CDR3 reads TGTGCCAGCAGCTTTAAGGGGCGCTCCTACAATGAGCAGTTCTTC.

V is TRBV5-6 and J is TRBJ2-2; D might be TRBD2 (5 bases). This CDR3 has 13 residues. The germline CDR1 and CDR2 sequences are SGHDT and YYEEEE. V was cut by 2 bases and J by 4 bases, with 6 bases left in between. This CDR3 is CASSFAGTGELFF. The CDR3 region has the DNA TGTGCCAGCAGCTTCGCGGGCACCGGGGAGCTGTTTTTT.

This clone came up once. This chain connects TRBV10-3 to TRBJ1-1; D unresolved. The CDR3 consists of 16 residues. Germline V gives CDR1 ENHRY, CDR2 SYGVKD. Trimming took off 3 bases at V and 0 bases at J, with 14 bases between the two ends. The CDR3, as DNA: TGTGCCATCAGTGATGGAGCGGGGAGTTTGAACACTGAAGCTTTCTTT. It yields the protein CAISDGAGSLNTEAFF.

This chain uses TRBV7-2 with TRBJ1-6, with D unresolved. CDR1 and CDR2 from the germline V gene are SGHTA and FQGNSA. The length of the CDR3 is 15 residues. Trimming removed 7 bases at V and 5 bases at J, with 15 bases between. Here the CDR3 DNA reads TGTGCCAGCATGAGTAGGGCAGGCAATAATTCACCCCTCCACTTT. Its protein is CASMSRAGNNSPLHF.

The V call is TRBV30, the J call TRBJ2-6; D unresolved. The CDR3 is made up of 14 amino acids. Germline V lookup: CDR1 GTSNPN, CDR2 SVGIG (reference sequence). V shed 1 base and J shed 4 bases, with 8 bases lying between them. This CDR3 reads CAWSEPGGANVLTF. The CDR3 DNA reads TGTGCCTGGAGTGAGCCTGGCGGGGCCAACGTCCTGACTTTC.

The chain uses TRBV4-2 and TRBJ2-7; 7 bases match TRBD1. The V gene end was trimmed by 1 base and the J gene end by 2 bases; junction bases not matched to a gene: 5. Germline loops: CDR1 LGHNA, CDR2 YNFKEQ. This CDR3 comprises 15 residues. The CDR3 is CASSQVATGTYEQYF. The CDR3 DNA follows: TGTGCCAGCAGCCAAGTCGCGACAGGGACCTACGAGCAGTACTTC.

This clone was recorded once. The chain uses TRBV27 and TRBJ1-4; D is possibly TRBD1 (6 bases). V was pared by 6 bases and J by 7 bases, with 18 bases between. Germline V CDR1 and CDR2: MNHEY, SMNVEV (reference sequence). The CDR3 is made up of 15 amino acids. The CDR3: CASSPFRGAREKLFF. The DNA for the CDR3 is TGTGCCAGCAGCCCTTTTCGGGGGGCGCGTGAAAAACTGTTTTTT.

The rearrangement links TRBV9 to TRBJ1-4; TRBD1 agrees at 9 bases. V shed 3 bases and J 6 bases; nucleotides not matched to a gene: 6. There are 15 residues in the CDR3. CDR1 SGDLS and CDR2 YYNGEE come from the germline V gene. This CDR3 is CASSGQGTGYEKLFF. CDR3 coding DNA: TGTGCCAGCAGCGGTCAAGGGACAGGGTATGAAAAACTGTTTTTT. Based on the CDR3 plus reference TRBV9 and TRBJ1-4, the full variable domain is DSGVTQTPKHLITATGQRVTLRCSPRSGDLSVYWYQQSLDQGLQFLIQYYNGEERAKGNILERFSAQQFPDLHSELNLSSLELGDSALYFCASSGQGTGYEKLFFGSGTQLSVL.

The chain links TRBV15 to TRBJ2-7; 10 bases are shared with TRBD1. Germline CDR1 LNHNV, CDR2 YYDKDF (reference sequence). The CDR3 extends over 17 amino acids. V trimming: 0 bases; J trimming: 0 bases; junction bases outside the gene matches: 5. CDR3 DNA: TGTGCCACCAGCAGAGATTCCGGGACAGGGGCCTCCTACGAGCAGTACTTC. Amino acids: CATSRDSGTGASYEQYF.

V and J are TRBV2 and TRBJ1-2; D gene ambiguous. With 6 bases removed from V and 5 bases from J, the gap between germline ends came to 19 bases. The V gene's germline CDR1 is SNHLY and CDR2 FYNNEI. This CDR3 is built from 15 residues. The CDR3 sequence is CASSLRIGEGYGYTF. The CDR3 region has the DNA TGTGCCAGCAGCTTGAGGATCGGGGAAGGGTATGGCTACACCTTC.

V and J are TRBV24-1 and TRBJ1-1; D ambiguous. Germline V gene lookup returns CDR1 KGHDR and CDR2 SFDVKD. The ends were cut back, 2 bases at V and 1 base at J, with 7 bases in the middle. The CDR3 consists of 14 residues. This CDR3 is CATSDSRTNTEAFF. The DNA for the CDR3 is TGTGCCACCAGTGATTCACGAACGAACACTGAAGCTTTCTTT.

The V and J genes are TRBV2 and TRBJ2-7; 10 nucleotides agree with TRBD1. J lost 7 bases, V lost 5 bases, and 11 bases had no gene match. CDR1 and CDR2 (germline): SNHLY, FYNNEI. The CDR3 runs 15 residues. CDR3 sequence reads: CASSLWGQGLGEQYF. CDR3 sequence (DNA): TGTGCCAGCAGTCTATGGGGACAGGGGTTGGGTGAGCAGTACTTC. The full variable domain, with the rest looked up from reference TRBV2 and TRBJ2-7, is EPEVTQTPSHQVTQMGQEVILRCVPISNHLYFYWYRQILGQKVEFLVSFYNNEISEKSEIFDDQFSVERPDGSNFTLKIRSTKLEDSAMYFCASSLWGQGLGEQYFGPGTRLTVT.

The gene calls are TRBV6-1 and TRBJ1-6, with a possible D match to TRBD1 (6 bases). Germline loops: CDR1 MNHNS, CDR2 SASEGT. V gave up 2 bases and J gave up 6 bases, with 14 bases separating them. The CDR3 runs 16 residues. CDR3 amino acids: CASSERGQYFNSPLHF. In nucleotides, the CDR3 is TGTGCCAGCAGTGAACGAGGACAGTACTTTAATTCACCCCTCCACTTT.

This chain connects TRBV27 to TRBJ1-2; D call uncertain. CDR3 length: 13 residues. The germline gives CDR1 MNHEY, CDR2 SMNVEV (reference sequence). V lost 0 bases, J lost 6 bases, and 8 bases lay in between. CDR3 DNA: TGTGCCAGCAGTTTATCTTGGCTACATGGCTACACCTTC. This translates into CASSLSWLHGYTF.

This chain joins TRBV7-8 and TRBJ2-4; D call uncertain. The ends were cut back, 5 bases at V and 3 bases at J, with 8 bases in the middle. Germline-derived CDR1 and CDR2 are SGHVS and FQNEAQ. The CDR3 has 13 amino acids. This chain's CDR3 is CASSPVGKNIQYF. The CDR3, as DNA: TGTGCCAGCAGCCCGGTGGGCAAAAACATTCAGTACTTC.

The V and J genes are TRBV7-8 and TRBJ2-3; 7 nucleotides agree with TRBD2. Per the germline V gene, CDR1 is SGHVS and CDR2 is FQNEAQ. The J segment lost 5 bases and the V segment lost 4 bases, leaving 9 bases of the junction unmatched. CDR3 size: 15 residues. CDR3: CASSSRSSGGDTQYF. In DNA, the CDR3 is TGTGCCAGCAGCTCCCGGTCTAGCGGTGGAGATACGCAGTATTTT. Full variable domain (missing parts from reference TRBV7-8 and TRBJ2-3): GAGVSQSPRYKVAKRGQDVALRCDPISGHVSLFWYQQALGQGPEFLTYFQNEAQLDKSGLPSDRFFAERPEGSVSTLKIQRTQQEDSAVYLCASSSRSSGGDTQYFGPGTRLTVL.

V is TRBV15 and J is TRBJ1-1; D is undetermined. The CDR3 consists of 13 residues. With 6 bases removed from V and 3 bases from J, the gap between germline ends came to 11 bases. Germline CDR1 and CDR2: LNHNV and YYDKDF (reference sequence). CDR3 in amino acids: CATRHRSDTEAFF. CDR3 in DNA: TGTGCCACCAGACATAGGTCAGACACTGAAGCTTTCTTT.

As regards this clone: A read error may account for a junction end that differs from germline. The V and J genes are TRBV19 and TRBJ1-4; no firm D call. CDR3 size: 11 residues. Germline CDR1 is LNHDA and CDR2 is SQIVND (reference sequence). Written as DNA, the CDR3 is TGTGCCAGTAGTAGCGGACCGGCTGTTTCTTTT. It encodes CASSSGPAVSF.

This sequence joins TRBV7-2 and TRBJ1-2, with TRBD1 identical over 8 bases. V lost 5 bases to trimming and J lost 0 bases; unmatched junction nucleotides: 5. CDR1 SGHTA and CDR2 FQGNSA come from the germline V gene. The CDR3 extends over 15 amino acids. The DNA of the CDR3 is TGTGCCAGCAGCCAAGGACAGGGTCCTAACTATGGCTACACCTTC. It encodes CASSQGQGPNYGYTF.

The chain employs TRBV2 and TRBJ1-5, with 7 bases aligning to TRBD1. Trimming took 6 bases from V and 4 from J; bases not matched to a gene: 9. Germline loops: CDR1 SNHLY, CDR2 FYNNEI. CDR3 length equals 15 residues. DNA of the CDR3: TGTGCCAGCAGAGACCAGGGGGGATCGAATCAGCCCCAGCATTTT. It is translated as CASRDQGGSNQPQHF.

The V and J genes are TRBV5-1 and TRBJ2-7; possibly TRBD1 or TRBD2 for D (5 bases each). CDR1 is SGHRS and CDR2 is YFSETQ in the germline V gene. V lost 0 bases and J 5 bases, leaving 18 bases between the germline ends. There are 16 residues in the CDR3. This CDR3 is CASSLDYQRGAHEQYF. The CDR3 nucleotides are TGCGCCAGCAGCTTGGATTATCAACGGGGCGCCCACGAGCAGTACTTC.

This clone has a single count. V and J are TRBV7-2 and TRBJ2-7; the D is unclear. Looked up from germline, CDR1 is SGHTA and CDR2 is FQGNSA. The CDR3 covers 15 residues. The ends were cut back, 3 bases at V and 3 bases at J, with 15 bases in the middle. CDR3 sequence: CASSFSPGPGYEQYF. The CDR3 DNA follows: TGTGCCAGCAGCTTCAGCCCTGGTCCGGGCTACGAGCAGTACTTC.

This chain uses TRBV11-2 with TRBJ2-7, with D possibly matching TRBD2 (6 bases). V dropped 6 bases and J dropped 2 bases, with 26 bases sitting between them. There are 18 residues in the CDR3. CDR1 is SGHAT, CDR2 FQNNGV, per germline. The CDR3 loop is CASSPLRSSTGDPYEQYF. The CDR3 DNA reads TGTGCCAGCAGTCCCCTGCGGTCAAGCACGGGGGACCCCTACGAGCAGTACTTC.

The rearrangement joins TRBV4-1 to TRBJ1-3, with D unresolved. The V gene lost 0 bases and the J gene lost 1 base, with 10 bases spanning the gap. The CDR3 contains 16 residues. Looked up from germline, CDR1 is MGHRA and CDR2 is YSYEKL. The CDR3 DNA reads TGCGCCAGCAGCCAAGATCCGATTTGGTCTGGAAACACCATATATTTT. This gives the protein CASSQDPIWSGNTIYF.

This clone was seen just once. The rearrangement links TRBV7-9 to TRBJ1-1, with D possibly TRBD1 on 6 matching bases. The CDR3 extends over 15 amino acids. The V gene's germline CDR1 is SEHNR and CDR2 FQNEAQ (reference sequence). V lost 3 bases and J lost 5, with 16 bases in between. The CDR3 region is CASSFYRGGRTEAFF. In nucleotides, the CDR3 is TGTGCCAGCAGCTTTTATCGAGGGGGAAGGACTGAAGCTTTCTTT.